The 29 T cell receptor beta chains in this list originate from one sample, sequenced in a study of OX40 agonist ivuxolimab in advanced cancers. Library generation was performed with the immunoSEQ multiplex PCR assay. TCRdb limited this immuneACCESS table to in-frame rearrangements with V and J called. A share of clones is missing; checked studies link under half to unresolved V genes, and the rest is unexplained. This sample comprises about 14,000 clones, 82% of them detected only once. The ten largest clonotypes hold about 41% of the sample. Sequenced here: CD4+ or CD8+ T cells sorted from blood, sampled in a trial of the OX40 agonist ivuxolimab. The receptors were gathered from an adult with an advanced solid tumor such as melanoma, head and neck, liver or kidney cancer.

The CDR3 reads CASSPGVGSYEQYF. In DNA, the CDR3 is TGTGCCAGCAGCCCGGGGGTAGGTTCATACGAGCAGTACTTC. The rearrangement joins TRBV5-6 to TRBJ2-7, with D perhaps matching TRBD2 (6 bases). V shed 4 bases and J shed 4 bases, with 15 bases lying between them. CDR3 length equals 14 residues. From germline, CDR1 is SGHDT and CDR2 YYEEEE.

DNA for the CDR3: TGTGCCAGTAGTACCGGAGGACTTACGGGGAACTACGAGCAGTACTTC. It yields the protein CASSTGGLTGNYEQYF. The rearrangement joins TRBV19 to TRBJ2-7; D might be TRBD2 (5 bases). CDR1 is LNHDA and CDR2 is SQIVND in the germline V gene (reference sequence). V was clipped by 4 bases and J by 3 bases, with 19 bases between them. This CDR3 spans 16 amino acids.

The genes are TRBV4-1 and TRBJ2-2; D is uncertain. V was trimmed by 0 bases and J by 4 bases, leaving 12 bases between them. The CDR3 totals 16 residues. Per the germline V gene, CDR1 is MGHRA and CDR2 is YSYEKL. CDR3 nucleotides: TGCGCCAGCAGCCAAGATATTAGGCCGACCACCGGGGAGCTGTTTTTT. This sequence encodes CASSQDIRPTTGELFF.

The chain joins TRBV5-4 to TRBJ1-2; D uncertain. The V end was cut by 1 base, the J end by 4 bases, with 8 bases between. Germline V CDR1 and CDR2: SGHNT, YYREEE (reference sequence). This CDR3 is 13 amino acids long. The CDR3, as DNA: TGTGCCAGCAGCTTGTTTGGCAGCTATGGCTACACCTTC. It translates to CASSLFGSYGYTF.

J is TRBJ2-1 and V is TRBV5-4; TRBD1 matches 12 bases. The trim removed 4 bases at V and 8 bases at J, leaving 4 bases unmatched. The CDR3 length is 14 residues. Germline V gives CDR1 SGHNT, CDR2 YYREEE (reference sequence). In DNA form, the CDR3 reads TGTGCCAGCAGCGCCGGGACAGGGGGCTATGAGCAGTTCTTC. Encoded protein: CASSAGTGGYEQFF.

The chain joins TRBV7-2 to TRBJ2-1; D possibly corresponds to TRBD1 (6 bases). Germline V gene data show CDR1 as SGHTA and CDR2 as FQGNSA. Trimming shortened V by 3 bases and J by 8 bases, and 20 bases separated the two germline ends. The CDR3 runs to 16 residues. CDR3 DNA sequence: TGTGCCAGCAGCTTCAGGGGACCGAAGCCGAGGGATGAGCAGTTCTTC. It codes for CASSFRGPKPRDEQFF.

The chain links TRBV28 to TRBJ2-5; D is unclear. The CDR3 extends over 11 amino acids. V was shortened by 5 bases and J by 1 base, with 2 bases between the two germline ends. CDR1 is MDHEN, CDR2 SYDVKM, per germline. CDR3 in DNA: TGTGCCAGCAGTCCCCAAGAGACCCAGTACTTC. Its protein product is CASSPQETQYF.

This chain joins TRBV5-6 and TRBJ2-4; D remains ambiguous. The CDR3 covers 15 residues. Germline V lookup: CDR1 SGHDT, CDR2 YYEEEE. Trimming stripped 0 bases from V and 11 bases from J, with 18 bases between. The CDR3: CASSLALENSGVQYF. In DNA form, the CDR3 reads TGTGCCAGCAGCTTGGCCTTGGAGAATTCCGGCGTTCAGTACTTC.

This clone was seen more than once but under ten times. This chain joins TRBV6-5 and TRBJ1-2; TRBD1 aligns across 7 bases. Trimming took 2 bases from V and 6 from J; bases not matched to a gene: 9. The germline V gene has CDR1 MNHEY and CDR2 SVGAGI. This CDR3 comprises 15 residues. The CDR3, as DNA: TGTGCCAGCAGTTACGAACGGACAGGTCTAAATGGCTACACCTTC. Translated: CASSYERTGLNGYTF.

This clone was detected only a few times. The gene calls are TRBV5-4 and TRBJ2-7; 14 bases map to TRBD2. The CDR3 has 15 residues. V lost 0 bases, J lost 4 bases, and 0 bases stayed unmatched. Germline V lookup: CDR1 SGHNT, CDR2 YYREEE (reference sequence). CDR3 amino acids: CASSLGTSGGYEQYF. The CDR3 DNA sequence: TGTGCCAGCAGCTTGGGGACTAGCGGGGGGTACGAGCAGTACTTC.

Only one count was recorded for this clone. V and J are TRBV28 and TRBJ1-4; D is perhaps TRBD1 (5 bases). V shed 7 bases and J shed 8 bases, with 17 bases lying between them. CDR1 is MDHEN, CDR2 SYDVKM, per germline. There are 14 residues in the CDR3. The CDR3 nucleotides read TGTGCCAGCACTTGGGAGGGGCGGGAAGAAAAACTGTTTTTT. Residues: CASTWEGREEKLFF.

In this sample, this clone turned up a few times. The chain couples TRBV11-2 to TRBJ2-3, with D tentatively TRBD2 (5 bases). Germline values: CDR1 SGHAT, CDR2 FQNNGV. Trimming pared 2 bases from V and 3 bases from J, leaving 9 bases between. This CDR3 is built from 14 residues. CDR3 nucleotide sequence: TGTGCCAGCAGCTTAAGGCCGGGAACAGATACGCAGTATTTT. Its translation is CASSLRPGTDTQYF.

The chain couples TRBV7-8 to TRBJ2-1; possibly TRBD1 or TRBD2 for D (6 bases each). V gave up 3 bases and J gave up 8 bases, with 20 bases separating them. CDR1 is SGHVS and CDR2 is FQNEAQ in the germline V gene. The CDR3 covers 16 residues. This CDR3 is CASSFELGGLLHEQFF. CDR3 bases: TGTGCCAGCAGCTTCGAACTAGGGGGGCTGCTCCATGAGCAGTTCTTC.

CDR3 sequence: CASSQGNTIYF. In DNA form, the CDR3 reads TGTGCCAGCTCCCAAGGAAACACCATATATTTT. The chain combines TRBV6-6 with TRBJ1-3; no firm D call. V gave up 8 bases and J gave up 4 bases, with 6 bases separating them. Germline CDR1 MNHNY, CDR2 SVGAGI (reference sequence). The CDR3 has 11 residues.

This clone appeared a few times. V gene TRBV7-8 combines with J gene TRBJ2-7; 8 bases are a match to TRBD1. This CDR3 has 14 residues. J was trimmed by 4 bases and V by 5 bases; bases with no gene match: 7. Per germline, CDR1 SGHVS and CDR2 FQNEAQ. CDR3 bases: TGTGCCAGCAGCCCCCAGGGGGCAGGTTACGAGCAGTACTTC. As protein: CASSPQGAGYEQYF.

The genes are TRBV29-1 and TRBJ2-5; 9 positions match TRBD1. The CDR3 loop spans 14 amino acids. Germline V gene data show CDR1 as SQVTM and CDR2 as ANQGSEA. Trimming took 4 bases from V and 5 from J; bases not matched to a gene: 8. The CDR3 here is CSVAETGGDETQYF. The DNA for the CDR3 is TGCAGCGTTGCCGAGACAGGGGGAGATGAGACCCAGTACTTC.

The J gene is TRBJ2-4, the V gene TRBV7-3; perhaps TRBD1 as D (6 bases). There are 15 residues in the CDR3. Per germline, CDR1 SGHTA and CDR2 FQGTGA. Trimming pared 5 bases from V and 3 bases from J, leaving 14 bases between. The CDR3 protein is CASSKPGHLKNIQYF. In DNA form, the CDR3 reads TGTGCCAGCAGCAAACCGGGACACCTCAAAAACATTCAGTACTTC.

This chain connects TRBV28 to TRBJ1-1; no reliable D call. Germline CDR1 is MDHEN and CDR2 is SYDVKM. V lost 6 bases and J 1 base, leaving 12 bases between the germline ends. The CDR3 sequence is 14 residues long. For the CDR3, the DNA is TGTGCCAGCAGCCCACGGCTTCCGAACACTGAAGCTTTCTTT. This gives the protein CASSPRLPNTEAFF.

This clone was counted between two and nine times. The gene calls are TRBV11-3 and TRBJ1-2; 7 bases align to TRBD1. Germline V gene sequence: CDR1 SGHNT, CDR2 YENEEA. The J segment lost 4 bases and the V segment lost 5 bases, leaving 10 bases of the junction unmatched. The CDR3 has 15 residues. This CDR3 reads CASSGDRDRLYGYTF. CDR3 in DNA: TGTGCCAGCAGCGGGGACCGGGACAGACTCTATGGCTACACCTTC. Supplemented by reference TRBV11-3 and TRBJ1-2, the full variable domain reads EAGVVQSPRYKIIEKKQPVAFWCNPISGHNTLYWYLQNLGQGPELLIRYENEEAVDDSQLPKDRFSAERLKGVDSTLKIQPAELGDSAVYLCASSGDRDRLYGYTFGSGTRLTVV.

In its sample, this clone was seen a few times. The chain is built from TRBV19 and TRBJ1-1; tentatively, D is TRBD1 (6 bases). The germline V gene has CDR1 LNHDA and CDR2 SQIVND (reference sequence). The CDR3 extends over 14 amino acids. Trimming stripped 6 bases from V and 0 bases from J, with 11 bases between. This CDR3 is CASSPDRLNTEAFF. Here the CDR3 DNA reads TGTGCCAGTAGCCCGGACAGACTGAACACTGAAGCTTTCTTT.

The chain has TRBV29-1 and TRBJ1-4; maybe TRBD1 (5 bases). Germline V gives CDR1 SQVTM, CDR2 ANQGSEA. V shed 4 bases and J shed 0 bases, with 12 bases lying between them. The CDR3 spans 15 residues. CDR3 coding DNA: TGCAGCGTTGTCTTGGGGGTTGCAACTAATGAAAAACTGTTTTTT. This sequence encodes CSVVLGVATNEKLFF.

The V call is TRBV7-9, the J call TRBJ2-7, with D possibly being TRBD2 (5 bases). Between the trimmed V and J ends, which lost 3 bases and 6 bases, there was a span of 9 bases. CDR1 and CDR2 (germline): SEHNR, FQNEAQ (reference sequence). The CDR3 covers 12 residues. The CDR3 nucleotides are TGTGCCAGCAGCTTTGGTGGAGGCGAGCAGTACTTC. Translated: CASSFGGGEQYF.

The sample holds one count of this clone. The V gene is TRBV25-1, the J gene TRBJ2-7; possibly TRBD2 for D (6 bases). The CDR3 extends over 12 amino acids. CDR1 is MGHDK, CDR2 SYGVNS, per germline. V was clipped by 2 bases and J by 5 bases, with 7 bases between them. CDR3 loop: CASSEAGHEQYF. For the CDR3, the DNA is TGTGCCAGCAGTGAAGCGGGGCACGAGCAGTACTTC.

The genes are TRBV27 and TRBJ2-5; 9 nucleotides agree with TRBD1. Germline CDR1 is MNHEY and CDR2 is SMNVEV (reference sequence). J gave up 5 bases and V 5 bases, and 3 bases lay outside the gene matches. The CDR3 is made up of 13 amino acids. The CDR3: CASSIQGAETQYF. CDR3 coding DNA: TGTGCCAGCAGTATACAGGGGGCTGAGACCCAGTACTTC.

The rearrangement joins TRBV7-9 to TRBJ2-7, with no clear D. The ends were cut back, 1 base at V and 2 bases at J, with 9 bases in the middle. CDR3 size: 14 residues. Germline CDR1 reads SEHNR; CDR2 reads FQNEAQ (reference sequence). The CDR3 DNA sequence: TGTGCCAGCAGCTTAGATTACAGAACCTACGAGCAGTACTTC. Encoded protein: CASSLDYRTYEQYF.

This clone occurred once. The chain couples TRBV29-1 to TRBJ2-3; 12 nucleotides line up with TRBD2. The trim removed 4 bases at V and 2 bases at J, leaving 10 bases unmatched. The CDR3 is made up of 17 amino acids. In germline, CDR1 is SQVTM, CDR2 ANQGSEA. This CDR3 reads CSVGLAGDLFHTDTQYF. CDR3 bases: TGCAGCGTTGGACTAGCGGGAGACCTCTTTCACACAGATACGCAGTATTTT.

V is TRBV29-1 and J is TRBJ2-7; 8 bases are shared with TRBD1. Unmatched junction bases numbered 1, after V lost 5 bases and J lost 1 base. From germline, CDR1 is SQVTM and CDR2 ANQGSEA. There are 12 residues in the CDR3. The CDR3 bases are TGCAGCGTTCGGACAGGGTCCTACGAGCAGTACTTC. Encoded protein: CSVRTGSYEQYF.

By share of the sample, this clone is medium-sized. The V and J genes are TRBV4-2 and TRBJ1-6; 8 positions match TRBD1. From germline, CDR1 is LGHNA and CDR2 YNFKEQ. Trimming took 3 bases from V and 8 from J; bases not matched to a gene: 3. CDR3 length: 14 residues. CDR3 DNA: TGTGCCAGCAGCCAGGGACAGGAATATTCACCCCTCCACTTT. Protein product: CASSQGQEYSPLHF.

This clone has just one count. This sequence joins TRBV6-4 and TRBJ2-2; TRBD2 matches 8 bases. There are 13 residues in the CDR3. Germline trimming cut 5 bases from V and 4 bases from J; bases unmatched to any gene: 0. CDR1 MRHNA and CDR2 SNTAGT come from the germline V gene. CDR3 in DNA: TGTGCCAGCAGTAGCGGGGGCACCGGGGAGCTGTTTTTT. This translates into CASSSGGTGELFF.